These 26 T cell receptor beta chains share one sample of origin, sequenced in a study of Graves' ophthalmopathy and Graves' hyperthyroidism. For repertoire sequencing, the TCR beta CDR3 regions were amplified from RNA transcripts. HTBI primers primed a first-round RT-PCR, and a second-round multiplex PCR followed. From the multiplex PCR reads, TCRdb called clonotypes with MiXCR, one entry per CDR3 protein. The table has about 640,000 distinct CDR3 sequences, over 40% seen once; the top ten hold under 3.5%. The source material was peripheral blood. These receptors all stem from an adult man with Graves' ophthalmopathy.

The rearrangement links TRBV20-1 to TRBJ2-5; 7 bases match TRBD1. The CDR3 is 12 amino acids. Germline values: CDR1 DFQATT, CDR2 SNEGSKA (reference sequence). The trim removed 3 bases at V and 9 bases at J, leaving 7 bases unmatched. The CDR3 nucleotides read TGCAGTGCTAGGAGGCAGGGACAGCCCCAGTACTTC. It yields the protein CSARRQGQPQYF.

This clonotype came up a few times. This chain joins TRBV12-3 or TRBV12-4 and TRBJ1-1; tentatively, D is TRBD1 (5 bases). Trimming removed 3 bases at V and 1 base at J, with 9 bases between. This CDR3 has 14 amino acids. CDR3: CASSFDSSNTEAFF. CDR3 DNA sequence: TGTGCCAGCAGTTTTGACAGCTCGAACACTGAAGCTTTCTTT.

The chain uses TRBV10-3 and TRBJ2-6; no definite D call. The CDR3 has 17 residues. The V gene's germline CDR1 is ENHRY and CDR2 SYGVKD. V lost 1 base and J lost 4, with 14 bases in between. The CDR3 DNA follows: TGTGCCATCAGTGAGTTCGCGGAGAACACCGGGGCCAACGTCCTGACTTTC. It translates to CAISEFAENTGANVLTF.

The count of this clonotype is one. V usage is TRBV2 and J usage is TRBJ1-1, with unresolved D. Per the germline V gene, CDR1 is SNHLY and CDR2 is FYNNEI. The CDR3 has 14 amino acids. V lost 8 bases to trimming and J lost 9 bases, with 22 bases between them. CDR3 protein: CASSPRQTPEQAFF. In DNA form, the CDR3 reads TGTGCCAGCTCACCACGGCAGACACCCGAACAAGCTTTCTTT.

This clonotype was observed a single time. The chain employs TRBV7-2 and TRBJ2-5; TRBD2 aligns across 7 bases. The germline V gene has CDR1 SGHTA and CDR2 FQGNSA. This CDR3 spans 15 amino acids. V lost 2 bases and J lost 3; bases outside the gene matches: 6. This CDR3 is CASSLSPGGKETQYF. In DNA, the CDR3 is TGTGCCAGCAGCTTATCTCCGGGGGGTAAAGAGACCCAGTACTTC.

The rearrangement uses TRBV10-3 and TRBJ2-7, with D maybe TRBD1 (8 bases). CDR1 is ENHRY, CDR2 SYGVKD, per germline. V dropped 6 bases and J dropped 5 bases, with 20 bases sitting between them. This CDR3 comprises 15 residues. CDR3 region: CAISSPDRGGNEQYF. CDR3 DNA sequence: TGTGCCATCAGCTCACCCGACAGGGGAGGGAACGAGCAGTACTTC.

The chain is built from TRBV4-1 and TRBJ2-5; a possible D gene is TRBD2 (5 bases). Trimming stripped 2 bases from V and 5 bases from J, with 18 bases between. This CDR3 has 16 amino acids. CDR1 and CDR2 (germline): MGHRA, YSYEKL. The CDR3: CASSQTGLPGGETQYF. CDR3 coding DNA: TGCGCCAGCAGCCAAACTGGACTCCCAGGTGGGGAGACCCAGTACTTC.

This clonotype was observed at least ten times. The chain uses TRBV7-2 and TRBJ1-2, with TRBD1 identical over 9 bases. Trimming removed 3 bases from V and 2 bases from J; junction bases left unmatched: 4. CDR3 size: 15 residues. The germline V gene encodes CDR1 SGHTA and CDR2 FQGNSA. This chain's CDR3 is CASSFGTGWNYGYTF. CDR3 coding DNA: TGTGCCAGCAGCTTCGGGACAGGGTGGAACTATGGCTACACCTTC. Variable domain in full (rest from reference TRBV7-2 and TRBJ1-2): GAGVSQSPSNKVTEKGKDVELRCDPISGHTALYWYRQSLGQGLEFLIYFQGNSAPDKSGLPSDRFSAERTGGSVSTLTIQRTQQEDSAVYLCASSFGTGWNYGYTFGSGTRLTVV.

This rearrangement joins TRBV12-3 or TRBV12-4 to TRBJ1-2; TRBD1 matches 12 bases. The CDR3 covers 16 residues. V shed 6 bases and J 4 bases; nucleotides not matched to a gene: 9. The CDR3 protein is CASSMGTGGSAYGYTF. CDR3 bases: TGTGCCAGCAGCATGGGGACAGGGGGCTCCGCCTATGGCTACACCTTC.

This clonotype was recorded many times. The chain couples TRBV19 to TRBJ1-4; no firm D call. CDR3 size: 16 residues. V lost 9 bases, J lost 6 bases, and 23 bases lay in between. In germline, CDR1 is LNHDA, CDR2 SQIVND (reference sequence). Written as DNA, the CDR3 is TGTGCCAGCAAAAGAATTAGGAATTTGAGTGATGAAAAACTGTTTTTT. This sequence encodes CASKRIRNLSDEKLFF.

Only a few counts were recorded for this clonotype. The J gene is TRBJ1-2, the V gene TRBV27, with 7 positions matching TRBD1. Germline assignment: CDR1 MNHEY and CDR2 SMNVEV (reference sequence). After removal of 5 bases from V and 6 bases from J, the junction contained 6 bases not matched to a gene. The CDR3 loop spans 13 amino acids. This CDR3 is CASSPSTGNGYTF. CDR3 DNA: TGTGCCAGCAGTCCGTCGACAGGGAATGGCTACACCTTC.

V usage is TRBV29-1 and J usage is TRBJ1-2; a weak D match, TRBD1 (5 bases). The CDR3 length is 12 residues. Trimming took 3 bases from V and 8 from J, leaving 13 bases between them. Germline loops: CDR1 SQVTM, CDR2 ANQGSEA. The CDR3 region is CSVDRGAAGYTF. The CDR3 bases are TGCAGCGTTGATAGGGGCGCGGCCGGCTACACCTTC.

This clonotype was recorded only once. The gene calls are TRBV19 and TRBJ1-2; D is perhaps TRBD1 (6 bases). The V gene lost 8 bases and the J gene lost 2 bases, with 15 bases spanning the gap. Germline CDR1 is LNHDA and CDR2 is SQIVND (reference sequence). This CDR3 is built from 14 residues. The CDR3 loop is CASLMPGQNYGYTF. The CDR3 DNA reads TGTGCCAGTCTGATGCCGGGACAAAACTATGGCTACACCTTC.

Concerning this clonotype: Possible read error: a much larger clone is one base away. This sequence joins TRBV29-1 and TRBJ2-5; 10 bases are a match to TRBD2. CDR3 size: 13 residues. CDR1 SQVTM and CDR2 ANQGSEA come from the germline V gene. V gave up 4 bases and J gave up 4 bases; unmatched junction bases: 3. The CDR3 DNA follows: TGCAGCGTTGGAGTAGCGGGAGGAGAGACCCAGTACTTC. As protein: CSVGVAGGETQYF.

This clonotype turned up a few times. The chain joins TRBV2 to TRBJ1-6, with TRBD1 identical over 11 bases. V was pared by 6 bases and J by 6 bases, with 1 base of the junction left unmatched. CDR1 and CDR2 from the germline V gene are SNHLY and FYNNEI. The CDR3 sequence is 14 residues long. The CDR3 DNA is TGTGCCAGCAGGGGGACAGGGGGTAATTCACCCCTCCACTTT. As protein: CASRGTGGNSPLHF.

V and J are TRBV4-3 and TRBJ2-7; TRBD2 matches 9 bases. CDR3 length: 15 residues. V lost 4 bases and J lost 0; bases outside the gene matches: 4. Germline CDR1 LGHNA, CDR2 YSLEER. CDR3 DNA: TGCGCCAGCAGCCCGGCTAGCGGGATCTCCTACGAGCAGTACTTC. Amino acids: CASSPASGISYEQYF.

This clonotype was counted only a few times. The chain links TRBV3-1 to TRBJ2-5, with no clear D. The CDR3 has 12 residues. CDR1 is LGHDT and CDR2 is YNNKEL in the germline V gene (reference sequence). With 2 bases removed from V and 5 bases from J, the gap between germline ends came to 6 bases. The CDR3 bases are TGTGCCAGCAGCCAACGGTTGGAGACCCAGTACTTC. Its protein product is CASSQRLETQYF.

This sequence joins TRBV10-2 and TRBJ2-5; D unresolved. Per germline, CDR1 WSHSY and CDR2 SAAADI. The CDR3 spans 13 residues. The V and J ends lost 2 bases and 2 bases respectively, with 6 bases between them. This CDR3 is CASSERQQETQYF. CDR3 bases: TGCGCCAGCAGTGAGAGGCAGCAAGAGACCCAGTACTTC.

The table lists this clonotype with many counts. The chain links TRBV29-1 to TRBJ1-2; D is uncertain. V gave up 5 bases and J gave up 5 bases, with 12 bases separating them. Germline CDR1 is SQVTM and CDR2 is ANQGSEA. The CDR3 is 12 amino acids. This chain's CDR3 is CSVRSEGYGYTF. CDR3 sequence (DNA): TGCAGCGTTCGATCGGAAGGTTATGGCTACACCTTC.

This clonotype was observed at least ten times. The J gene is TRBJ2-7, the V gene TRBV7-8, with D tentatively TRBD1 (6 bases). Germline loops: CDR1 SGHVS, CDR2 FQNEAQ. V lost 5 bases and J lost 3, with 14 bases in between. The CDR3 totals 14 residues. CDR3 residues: CASSPRQVLYEQYF. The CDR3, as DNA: TGTGCCAGCAGCCCAAGACAGGTTCTCTACGAGCAGTACTTC.

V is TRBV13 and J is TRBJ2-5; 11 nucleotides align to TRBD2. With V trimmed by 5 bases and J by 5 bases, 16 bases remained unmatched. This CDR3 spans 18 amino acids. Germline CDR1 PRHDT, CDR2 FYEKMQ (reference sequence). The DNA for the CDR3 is TGTGCCAGCAGCCCGCTAGCGGGAGGAACCCCTTTGTGGGAGACCCAGTACTTC. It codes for CASSPLAGGTPLWETQYF.

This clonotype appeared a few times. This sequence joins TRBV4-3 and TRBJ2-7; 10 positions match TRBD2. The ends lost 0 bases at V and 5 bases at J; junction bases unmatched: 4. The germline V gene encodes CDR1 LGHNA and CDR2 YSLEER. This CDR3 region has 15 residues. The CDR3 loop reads CASSQDTSGVDEQYF. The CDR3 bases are TGCGCCAGCAGCCAAGATACTAGCGGGGTGGACGAGCAGTACTTC.

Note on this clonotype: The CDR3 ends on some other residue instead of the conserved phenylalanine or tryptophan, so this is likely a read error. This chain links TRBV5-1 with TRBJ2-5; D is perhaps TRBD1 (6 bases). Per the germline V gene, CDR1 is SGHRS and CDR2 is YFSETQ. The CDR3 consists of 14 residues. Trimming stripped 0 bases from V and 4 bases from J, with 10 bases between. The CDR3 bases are TGCGCCAGCAGCTTGGAGGACAGTGCAGAGACCCAGTACTGC. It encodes CASSLEDSAETQYC.

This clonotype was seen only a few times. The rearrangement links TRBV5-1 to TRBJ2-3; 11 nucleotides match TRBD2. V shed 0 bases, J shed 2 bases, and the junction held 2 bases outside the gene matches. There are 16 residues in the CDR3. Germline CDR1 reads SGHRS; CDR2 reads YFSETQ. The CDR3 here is CASSLVAGGNTDTQYF. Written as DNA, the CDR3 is TGCGCCAGCAGCTTGGTAGCGGGAGGGAACACAGATACGCAGTATTTT.

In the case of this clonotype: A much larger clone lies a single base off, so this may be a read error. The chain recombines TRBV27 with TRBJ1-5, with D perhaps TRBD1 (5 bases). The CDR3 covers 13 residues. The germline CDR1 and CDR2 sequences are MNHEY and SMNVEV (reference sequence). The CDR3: CTSSARGGRPQHF. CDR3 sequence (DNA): TGTACCAGCAGTGCCCGGGGGGGACGGCCCCAGCATTTT.

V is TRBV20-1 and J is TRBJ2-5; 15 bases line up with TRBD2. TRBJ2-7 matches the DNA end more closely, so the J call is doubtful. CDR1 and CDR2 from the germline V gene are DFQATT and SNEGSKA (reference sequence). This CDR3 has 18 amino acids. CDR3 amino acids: CSARVRPGLAGGRVEQYF. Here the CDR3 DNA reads TGCAGTGCTAGAGTACGGCCGGGACTAGCGGGGGGACGGGTCGAGCAGTACTTC.